This T cell receptor beta chain stems from a study of neurological immune-mediated disorders. Whole-study findings and limits: There was no clinical or MRI feature that showed an association with the multiple sclerosis repertoire cluster.

TCRdb reprocessed the 5' RACE reads with MiXCR, giving one entry per CDR3 protein. The sample has 84,000 or so distinct CDR3 sequences, under 4.5% seen once. This clonotype was recorded at least ten times. Its cognate antigen is unknown. Described time point: longitudinal time-point 3. This CDR3 comprises 15 residues. Trimming at V came to 4 bases and at J to 5 bases, leaving 9 bases not matched to a gene. The germline V gene encodes CDR1 LNHNV and CDR2 YYDKDF (reference sequence). The sequenced material came from PBMCs. V gene TRBV15 combines with J gene TRBJ2-5; 8 nucleotides match TRBD2. The origin of this receptor is a woman aged 60-75 years with multiple sclerosis. The CDR3 DNA is TGTGCCACCAGCACCGAACGGGGGGGCTTTGAGACCCAGTACTTC. Encoded protein: CATSTERGGFETQYF.